The clone carrying this T cell receptor beta chain was picked up many times. Its antigen is not known. The source of the sample is a study of T cells in Graves' hyperthyroidism and ophthalmopathy. RNA transcripts gave rise to amplified TCR beta CDR3 regions. The HTBI primer set served for first-round RT-PCR of the TCR CDR3. TCRdb reprocessed the multiplex PCR reads via MiXCR and lists one record per CDR3 protein. The sample contains hundreds of thousands of distinct CDR3 sequences, under 15% of which appear only once. Study results and limitations: In blood, most of the thyroid clonotypes expanded above 0.001 were also present.

Exclusion of patients followed from uncontrolled infection, other autoimmune disease, pregnancy or lactation. Germline CDR1 is MNHNY and CDR2 is SVGAGI (reference sequence). The CDR3 runs to 15 residues. V was cut by 0 bases and J by 2 bases, with 10 bases left in between. The chain carries TRBV6-6 and TRBJ2-5; D gene ambiguous. Sequencing input: blood. The clonotype was recovered from a man aged 18 to 30 with Graves' ophthalmopathy. The CDR3 protein is CASSYSPQRQETQYF. CDR3 DNA: TGTGCCAGCAGTTACTCGCCCCAGCGTCAAGAGACCCAGTACTTC.